This T cell receptor (beta chain) was recovered during a study of technical replicates of blood from a handful of donors. Produced via immunoSEQ multiplex PCR; TCRdb's table is partial and in-frame only. The sample records over 10,000 clones, roughly 80% being singletons. This clone was seen a single time. The sequencing input was PBMCs. The sequence was collected from a human donor in good health.

In DNA form, the CDR3 reads TGTGCCAGCCAGCAGTCCTTCCTACAGGGAACCTACGAGCAGTACTTC. The encoded protein is CASQQSFLQGTYEQYF. This chain uses TRBV2 with TRBJ2-7; the D gene is possibly TRBD1 (6 bases). CDR1 is SNHLY, CDR2 FYNNEI, per germline. The CDR3 length is 16 residues. Trimming took off 8 bases at V and 2 bases at J, with 22 bases between the two ends.